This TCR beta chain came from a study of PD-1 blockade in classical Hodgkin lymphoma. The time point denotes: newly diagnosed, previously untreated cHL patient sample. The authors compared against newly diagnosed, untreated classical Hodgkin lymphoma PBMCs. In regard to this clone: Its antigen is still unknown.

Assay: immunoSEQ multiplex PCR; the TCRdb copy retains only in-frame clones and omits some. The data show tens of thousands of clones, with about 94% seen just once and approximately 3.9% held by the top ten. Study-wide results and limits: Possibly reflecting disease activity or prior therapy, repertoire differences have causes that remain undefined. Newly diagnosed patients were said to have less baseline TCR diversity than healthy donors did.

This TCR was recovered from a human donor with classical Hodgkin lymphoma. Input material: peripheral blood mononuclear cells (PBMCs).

In DNA, the CDR3 is TGTGCCACCAGCAGAGCATCGAGAGTTTACGAGCAGTACTTC. This sequence encodes CATSRASRVYEQYF. J is TRBJ2-7 and V is TRBV15; the D is unclear. V was shortened by 1 base and J by 4 bases, with 11 bases between the two germline ends. The CDR3 loop spans 14 amino acids. Germline V gene lookup returns CDR1 LNHNV and CDR2 YYDKDF (reference sequence).